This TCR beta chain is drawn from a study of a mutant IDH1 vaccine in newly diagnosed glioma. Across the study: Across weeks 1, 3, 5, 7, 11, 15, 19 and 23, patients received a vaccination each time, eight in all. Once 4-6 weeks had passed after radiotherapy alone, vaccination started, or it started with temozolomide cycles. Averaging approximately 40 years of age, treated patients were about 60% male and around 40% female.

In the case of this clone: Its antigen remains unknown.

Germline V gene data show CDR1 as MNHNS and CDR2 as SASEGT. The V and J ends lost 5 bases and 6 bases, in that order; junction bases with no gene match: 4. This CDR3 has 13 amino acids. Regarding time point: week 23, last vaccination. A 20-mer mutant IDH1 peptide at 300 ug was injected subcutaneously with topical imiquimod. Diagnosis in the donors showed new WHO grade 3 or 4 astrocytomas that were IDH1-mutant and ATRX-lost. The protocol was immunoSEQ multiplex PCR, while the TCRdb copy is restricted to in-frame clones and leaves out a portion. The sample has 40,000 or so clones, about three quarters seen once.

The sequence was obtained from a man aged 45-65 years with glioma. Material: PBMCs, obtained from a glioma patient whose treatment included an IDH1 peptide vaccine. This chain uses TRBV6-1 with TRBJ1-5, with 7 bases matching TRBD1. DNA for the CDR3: TGTGCCAGCAGTCAGGGGGAGGGTCAGCCCCAGCATTTT. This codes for CASSQGEGQPQHF.